This T cell receptor beta chain is from a study of T cells in Graves' hyperthyroidism and ophthalmopathy. This clonotype came up many times. There were TCR beta CDR3 regions amplified from RNA transcripts. During a first-round RT-PCR of the TCR CDR3, the HTBI primer set was used. TCRdb redid the calling of the multiplex PCR reads with MiXCR, one entry per CDR3 protein. The profile covers 500,000 to 650,000 distinct CDR3 sequences, with 13% to 15% appearing a single time and under 15% taken by the ten largest. The CDR3 spans 17 residues. CDR1 and CDR2 from the germline V gene are DFQATT and SNEGSKA (reference sequence). Trimming took off 0 bases at V and 3 bases at J, with 21 bases between the two ends.

The chain employs TRBV20-1 and TRBJ2-7; D perhaps matches TRBD2 (6 bases). This clonotype was obtained from a woman between 45 and 65 years old with Graves' ophthalmopathy. Sequencing input: blood. DNA for the CDR3: TGCAGTGCTAGAGATTTGCGGGACGCCAAAAACTACTACGAGCAGTACTTC. Translation gives CSARDLRDAKNYYEQYF.